The TCR beta chain described here comes from a study of blood T cell repertoires in COVID-19. Data came from immunoSEQ multiplex PCR; TCRdb stores just in-frame clones and leaves some out. The sample holds some 270,000 clones, about 80% seen once. The CDR3 sequence is 14 residues long. Germline V CDR1 and CDR2: SGDLS, YYNGEE. J was trimmed by 5 bases and V by 1 base; bases with no gene match: 4. The sequenced sample consisted of peripheral blood. The TCR sequence derives from a person aged 70 to 85 with COVID-19, enrolled during active disease. This chain joins TRBV9 and TRBJ1-2, with TRBD1 matching over 8 bases. CDR3 sequence: CASSVTGGRYGYTF. CDR3 DNA: TGTGCCAGCAGCGTAACAGGGGGTCGGTATGGCTACACCTTC. Full variable domain (outside the CDR3, taken from reference TRBV9 and TRBJ1-2): DSGVTQTPKHLITATGQRVTLRCSPRSGDLSVYWYQQSLDQGLQFLIQYYNGEERAKGNILERFSAQQFPDLHSELNLSSLELGDSALYFCASSVTGGRYGYTFGSGTRLTVV.